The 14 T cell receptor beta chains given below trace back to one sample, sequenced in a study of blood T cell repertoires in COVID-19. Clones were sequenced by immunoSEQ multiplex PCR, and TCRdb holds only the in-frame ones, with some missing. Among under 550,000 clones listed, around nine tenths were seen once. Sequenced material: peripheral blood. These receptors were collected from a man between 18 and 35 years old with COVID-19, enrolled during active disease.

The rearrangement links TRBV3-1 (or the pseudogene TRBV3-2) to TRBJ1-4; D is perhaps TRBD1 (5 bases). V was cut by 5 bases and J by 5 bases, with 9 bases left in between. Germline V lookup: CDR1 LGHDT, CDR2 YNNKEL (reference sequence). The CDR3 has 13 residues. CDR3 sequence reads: CASSDQGNEKLFF. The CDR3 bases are TGTGCCAGCAGCGATCAGGGCAATGAAAAACTGTTTTTT.

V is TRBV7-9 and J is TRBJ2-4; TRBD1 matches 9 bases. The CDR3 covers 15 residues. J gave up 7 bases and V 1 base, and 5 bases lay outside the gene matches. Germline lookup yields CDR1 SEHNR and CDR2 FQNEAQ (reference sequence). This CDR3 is CASSLGVGQGNIQYF. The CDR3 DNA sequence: TGTGCCAGCAGCTTAGGAGTCGGACAGGGGAACATTCAGTACTTC.

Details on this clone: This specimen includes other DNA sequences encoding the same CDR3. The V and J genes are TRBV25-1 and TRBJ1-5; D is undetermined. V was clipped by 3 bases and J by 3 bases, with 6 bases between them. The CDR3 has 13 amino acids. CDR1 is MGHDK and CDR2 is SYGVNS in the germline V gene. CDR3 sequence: CASSDRDNQPQHF. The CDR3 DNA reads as TGTGCCAGCAGTGACCGGGACAATCAGCCCCAGCATTTT. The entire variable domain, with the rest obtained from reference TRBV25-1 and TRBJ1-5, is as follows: EADIYQTPRYLVIGTGKKITLECSQTMGHDKMYWYQQDPGMELHLIHYSYGVNSTEKGDLSSESTVSRIRTEHFPLTLESARPSHTSQYLCASSDRDNQPQHFGDGTRLSIL.

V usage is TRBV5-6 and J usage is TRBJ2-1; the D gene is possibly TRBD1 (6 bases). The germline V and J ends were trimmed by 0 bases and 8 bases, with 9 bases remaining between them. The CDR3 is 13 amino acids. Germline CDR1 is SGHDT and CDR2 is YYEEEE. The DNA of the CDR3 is TGTGCCAGCAGCTTGGCACAGGGCGATGAGCAGTTCTTC. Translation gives CASSLAQGDEQFF.

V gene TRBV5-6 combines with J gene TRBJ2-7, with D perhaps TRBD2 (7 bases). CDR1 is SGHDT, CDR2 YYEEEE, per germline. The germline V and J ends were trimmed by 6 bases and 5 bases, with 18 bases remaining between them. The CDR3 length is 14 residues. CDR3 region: CASIMRGGAHEQYF. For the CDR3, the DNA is TGTGCCAGCATTATGAGAGGGGGGGCCCACGAGCAGTACTTC.

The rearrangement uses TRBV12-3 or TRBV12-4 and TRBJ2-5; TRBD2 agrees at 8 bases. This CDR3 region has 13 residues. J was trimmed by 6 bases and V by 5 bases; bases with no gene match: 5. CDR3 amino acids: CASSRGGAKTQYF. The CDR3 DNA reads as TGTGCCAGCAGTCGGGGGGGGGCGAAGACCCAGTACTTC.

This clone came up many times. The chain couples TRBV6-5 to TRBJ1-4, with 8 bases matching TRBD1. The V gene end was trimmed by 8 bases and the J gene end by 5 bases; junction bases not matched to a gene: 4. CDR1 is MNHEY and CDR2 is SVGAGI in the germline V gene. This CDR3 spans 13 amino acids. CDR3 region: CASLRTGNEKLFF. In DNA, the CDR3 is TGTGCCAGCCTCAGGACAGGGAATGAAAAACTGTTTTTT.

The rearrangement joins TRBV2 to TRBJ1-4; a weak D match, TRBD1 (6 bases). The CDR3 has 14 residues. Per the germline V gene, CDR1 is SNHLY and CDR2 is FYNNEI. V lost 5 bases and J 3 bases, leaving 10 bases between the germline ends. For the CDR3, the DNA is TGTGCCAGCAGTTTCAGGGGATCTAATGAAAAACTGTTTTTT. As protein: CASSFRGSNEKLFF.

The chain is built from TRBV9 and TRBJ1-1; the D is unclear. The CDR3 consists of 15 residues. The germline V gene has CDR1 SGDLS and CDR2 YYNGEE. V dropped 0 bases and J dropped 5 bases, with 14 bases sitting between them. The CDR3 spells CASSVGSKGGTEAFF. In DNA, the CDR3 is TGTGCCAGCAGCGTAGGCTCGAAGGGCGGGACTGAAGCTTTCTTT.

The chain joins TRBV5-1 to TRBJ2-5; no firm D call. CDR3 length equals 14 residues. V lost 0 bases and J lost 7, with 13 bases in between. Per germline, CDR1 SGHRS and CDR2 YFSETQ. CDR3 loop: CASSLDSLTGTQYF. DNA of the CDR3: TGCGCCAGCAGCTTGGACTCCCTAACGGGGACCCAGTACTTC.

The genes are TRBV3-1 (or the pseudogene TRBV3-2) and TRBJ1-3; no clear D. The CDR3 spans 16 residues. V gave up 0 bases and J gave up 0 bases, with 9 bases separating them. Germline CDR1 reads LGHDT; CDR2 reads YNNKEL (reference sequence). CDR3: CASSQDHSNSGNTIYF. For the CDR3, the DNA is TGTGCCAGCAGCCAAGACCACAGTAACTCTGGAAACACCATATATTTT.

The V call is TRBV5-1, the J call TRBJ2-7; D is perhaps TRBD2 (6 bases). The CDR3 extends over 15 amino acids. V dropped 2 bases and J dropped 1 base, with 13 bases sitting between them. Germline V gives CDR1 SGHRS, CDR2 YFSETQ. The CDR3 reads CASSFSRDSSYEQYF. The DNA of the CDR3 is TGCGCCAGCAGCTTTAGTCGGGACTCTTCCTACGAGCAGTACTTC.

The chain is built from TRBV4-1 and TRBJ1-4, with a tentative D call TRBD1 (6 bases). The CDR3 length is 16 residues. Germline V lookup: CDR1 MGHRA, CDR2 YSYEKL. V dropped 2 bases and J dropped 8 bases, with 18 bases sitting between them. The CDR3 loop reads CASSQPGGSRSEKLFF. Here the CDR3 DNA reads TGCGCCAGCAGCCAACCGGGGGGCTCAAGGAGCGAAAAACTGTTTTTT.

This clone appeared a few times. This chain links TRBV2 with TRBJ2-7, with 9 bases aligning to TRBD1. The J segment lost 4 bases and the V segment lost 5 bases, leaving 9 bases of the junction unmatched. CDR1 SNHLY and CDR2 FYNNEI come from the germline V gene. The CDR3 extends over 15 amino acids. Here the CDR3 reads CASSKPGQGLYEQYF. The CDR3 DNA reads TGTGCCAGCAGTAAACCGGGACAGGGACTGTACGAGCAGTACTTC.